The 28 T cell receptor beta chains listed next were all sequenced from one sample in a study of blood T cell dynamics during melanoma immunotherapy. Described time point: week 3, after first cycle of checkpoint inhibitor. Clones were read by immunoSEQ multiplex PCR, and TCRdb kept only the in-frame ones, dropping some. This sample has approximately 28,000 clones; roughly 88% occur once, and the top ten carry 9% to 12%. The specimen comprised blood, sampled from a patient treated with checkpoint blockade. Receptor source: a human donor with melanoma.

This clone occurred a few times. The chain is built from TRBV5-4 and TRBJ1-6; TRBD1 matches at 9 bases. V lost 7 bases and J lost 8; bases outside the gene matches: 10. This CDR3 spans 15 amino acids. Per germline, CDR1 SGHNT and CDR2 YYREEE (reference sequence). The CDR3 DNA sequence: TGTGCCAGCGCACAGGGGGCAGTCGGAGATTCACCCCTCCACTTT. Encoded protein: CASAQGAVGDSPLHF.

The CDR3 loop reads CASSLRQVTDTQYF. The CDR3 coding sequence is TGTGCCAGCAGCTTGCGACAGGTCACAGATACGCAGTATTTT. The V and J genes are TRBV7-9 and TRBJ2-3; D might be TRBD1 (6 bases). This CDR3 spans 14 amino acids. Per germline, CDR1 SEHNR and CDR2 FQNEAQ (reference sequence). V lost 3 bases and J 2 bases, leaving 9 bases between the germline ends.

This chain joins TRBV6-5 and TRBJ2-7, with a possible D match to TRBD1 (8 bases). Looked up from germline, CDR1 is MNHEY and CDR2 is SVGAGI. Trimming took 6 bases from V and 3 from J, leaving 15 bases between them. There are 14 residues in the CDR3. The CDR3 nucleotides are TGTGCCAGCAGGACAGGGGAGGGGCACTACGAGCAGTACTTC. Its protein product is CASRTGEGHYEQYF.

This chain uses TRBV18 with TRBJ2-7; D remains ambiguous. The CDR3 is 17 residues long. V shed 3 bases and J shed 3 bases, with 21 bases lying between them. Germline CDR1 KGHSH, CDR2 LQKENI. The CDR3 DNA is TGTGCCAGCTCACCCTCCCGACTCCCACAGAACAACTACGAGCAGTACTTC. Protein: CASSPSRLPQNNYEQYF.

The chain joins TRBV6-5 to TRBJ1-2; D is ambiguous. V shed 2 bases and J shed 7 bases, with 8 bases lying between them. The CDR3 spans 12 residues. Germline V CDR1 and CDR2: MNHEY, SVGAGI. This CDR3 reads CASSYPGSGYTF. The CDR3 DNA sequence: TGTGCCAGCAGTTACCCAGGTAGTGGCTACACCTTC.

The rearrangement joins TRBV7-9 to TRBJ2-7; 7 bases fit TRBD1. J lost 6 bases, V lost 2 bases, and 10 bases had no gene match. CDR3 length: 15 amino acids. CDR1 and CDR2 from the germline V gene are SEHNR and FQNEAQ (reference sequence). CDR3 nucleotide sequence: TGTGCCAGCAGCTTAAGCCCCCTGACAGGGTCCGAGCAGTACTTC. As protein: CASSLSPLTGSEQYF.

The chain carries TRBV5-4 and TRBJ2-2, with unresolved D. The V end was cut by 2 bases, the J end by 6 bases, with 8 bases between. This CDR3 has 13 amino acids. CDR1 and CDR2 (germline): SGHNT, YYREEE (reference sequence). The CDR3 region has the DNA TGTGCCAGCAGCTTAGGTGGTCCCGGGGAGCTGTTTTTT. It encodes CASSLGGPGELFF.

Only one count was recorded for this clone. The J gene is TRBJ2-5, the V gene TRBV28; 9 bases are shared with TRBD2. The V and J ends lost 5 bases and 4 bases, in that order; junction bases with no gene match: 5. Germline-derived CDR1 and CDR2 are MDHEN and SYDVKM. The CDR3 loop spans 14 amino acids. CDR3 region: CASSETSGRETQYF. CDR3 sequence (DNA): TGTGCCAGCAGTGAGACTAGCGGTCGAGAGACCCAGTACTTC.

The chain carries TRBV2 and TRBJ2-6, with a tentative D call TRBD1 (6 bases). Germline V gene lookup returns CDR1 SNHLY and CDR2 FYNNEI. CDR3 length: 16 amino acids. Deletions cut 1 base from V and 3 bases from J, with 10 bases between. DNA for the CDR3: TGTGCCAGCAGTGAAGTAAGGGGGAGTGGGGCCAACGTCCTGACTTTC. Its translation: CASSEVRGSGANVLTF.

V usage is TRBV19 and J usage is TRBJ2-7; tentatively, D is TRBD1 or TRBD2 (6 bases each). V was clipped by 3 bases and J by 2 bases, with 14 bases between them. The CDR3 is 15 amino acids. Germline V gene lookup returns CDR1 LNHDA and CDR2 SQIVND (reference sequence). This chain's CDR3 is CASSISGGGAYEQYF. CDR3 DNA sequence: TGTGCCAGTAGTATTTCAGGAGGGGGTGCCTACGAGCAGTACTTC.

This chain links TRBV21-1 with TRBJ2-1. TRBV21-1 is a listed pseudogene. The CDR3 length is 15 residues. The CDR3 DNA is TGTGCCATTACCGCTCGGGCCGAATCCTACAATGAGCAGTTCTTC. Amino acids: CAITARAESYNEQFF.

This sequence joins TRBV6-5 and TRBJ1-1, with D maybe TRBD1 (6 bases). V was trimmed by 5 bases and J by 5 bases, leaving 15 bases between them. Germline V CDR1 and CDR2: MNHEY, SVGAGI. The CDR3 is 14 amino acids. The CDR3 is CASSTDRFRTEAFF. The CDR3 DNA reads TGTGCCAGCAGTACAGACAGGTTTAGGACTGAAGCTTTCTTT.

The chain recombines TRBV7-9 with TRBJ2-7; 9 positions agree with TRBD1. Germline V gives CDR1 SEHNR, CDR2 FQNEAQ (reference sequence). The length of the CDR3 is 16 residues. J was trimmed by 3 bases and V by 5 bases; bases with no gene match: 11. The DNA for the CDR3 is TGTGCCAGCAGCCTTTCGGGACAGGGAATTCTCTACGAGCAGTACTTC. Protein product: CASSLSGQGILYEQYF. Variable domain in full (rest from reference TRBV7-9 and TRBJ2-7): DTGVSQNPRHKITKRGQNVTFRCDPISEHNRLYWYRQTLGQGPEFLTYFQNEAQLEKSRLLSDRFSAERPKGSFSTLEIQRTEQGDSAMYLCASSLSGQGILYEQYFGPGTRLTVT.

The DNA for the CDR3 is TGTGCCAGCAGCAAGGGACTAGCGGGGGGGTATTCGATCACCGGGGAGCTGTTTTTT. Translating gives CASSKGLAGGYSITGELFF. The V gene is TRBV5-6, the J gene TRBJ2-2, with 16 bases aligning to TRBD2. Germline CDR1 SGHDT, CDR2 YYEEEE. Trimming removed 4 bases from V and 4 bases from J; junction bases left unmatched: 10. The CDR3 is 19 amino acids.

J is TRBJ1-1 and V is TRBV7-8, with 7 positions matching TRBD1. The germline gives CDR1 SGHVS, CDR2 FQNEAQ. CDR3 length equals 15 residues. V dropped 3 bases and J dropped 4; count of bases not matched to a gene: 8. Here the CDR3 DNA reads TGTGCCAGCAGCTTTGGGGGGACAGCGGTCACTGAAGCTTTCTTT. It specifies CASSFGGTAVTEAFF.

The rearrangement links TRBV9 to TRBJ1-1; D uncertain. Germline V gives CDR1 SGDLS, CDR2 YYNGEE. CDR3 length equals 15 residues. The V gene lost 1 base and the J gene lost 0 bases, with 10 bases spanning the gap. CDR3 sequence: CASSVTDVMNTEAFF. Written as DNA, the CDR3 is TGTGCCAGCAGCGTAACAGATGTCATGAACACTGAAGCTTTCTTT.

This clone was recorded once. The chain links TRBV2 to TRBJ1-1, with D unclear. V lost 4 bases and J lost 5, with 14 bases in between. Germline CDR1 reads SNHLY; CDR2 reads FYNNEI. There are 14 residues in the CDR3. CDR3 in DNA: TGTGCCAGCAGTGCTTTTACGGGCGGGACTGAAGCTTTCTTT. This sequence encodes CASSAFTGGTEAFF.

The chain uses TRBV27 and TRBJ2-2; 8 positions agree with TRBD1. The J segment lost 5 bases and the V segment lost 5 bases, leaving 4 bases of the junction unmatched. The CDR3 is made up of 14 amino acids. In germline, CDR1 is MNHEY, CDR2 SMNVEV (reference sequence). The CDR3 sequence: CASSHGQGTGELFF. Written as DNA, the CDR3 is TGTGCCAGCAGTCATGGACAGGGAACCGGGGAGCTGTTTTTT.

This rearrangement joins TRBV10-1 to TRBJ1-1, with 7 bases aligning to TRBD1. CDR3 length equals 14 residues. Trimming removed 4 bases from V and 10 bases from J; junction bases left unmatched: 12. CDR1 and CDR2 from the germline V gene are WNHNN and SYGVQD (reference sequence). CDR3 amino acids: CASSGRQGPGRAFF. The CDR3 region has the DNA TGCGCCAGCAGTGGGAGACAGGGCCCGGGGCGAGCTTTCTTT.

The rearrangement joins TRBV11-3 to TRBJ2-3; 8 bases map to TRBD2. The CDR3 has 14 amino acids. Trimming took 3 bases from V and 1 from J; bases not matched to a gene: 0. CDR1 and CDR2 (germline): SGHNT, YENEEA. The CDR3 loop reads CASSFSGGTDTQYF. In DNA, the CDR3 is TGTGCCAGCAGCTTTAGCGGGGGCACAGATACGCAGTATTTT. Supplemented by reference TRBV11-3 and TRBJ2-3, the full variable domain reads EAGVVQSPRYKIIEKKQPVAFWCNPISGHNTLYWYLQNLGQGPELLIRYENEEAVDDSQLPKDRFSAERLKGVDSTLKIQPAELGDSAVYLCASSFSGGTDTQYFGPGTRLTVL.

This clone came up a few times. The chain combines TRBV4-1 with TRBJ1-2; the match to TRBD1 covers 8 bases. Trimming at V came to 0 bases and at J to 8 bases, leaving 8 bases not matched to a gene. Germline CDR1 and CDR2: MGHRA and YSYEKL. There are 15 residues in the CDR3. CDR3 DNA: TGCGCCAGCAGCCAAGACAAAACAGGGGGGAGAGGCTACACCTTC. This encodes CASSQDKTGGRGYTF.

This rearrangement joins TRBV5-4 to TRBJ1-1; D might be TRBD1 (6 bases). This CDR3 is built from 13 residues. Germline CDR1 is SGHNT and CDR2 is YYREEE (reference sequence). Trimming removed 3 bases at V and 6 bases at J, with 12 bases between. The DNA for the CDR3 is TGTGCCAGCAGCTCAACAGGGAGTCCTGAAGCTTTCTTT. It translates to CASSSTGSPEAFF. Supplemented by reference TRBV5-4 and TRBJ1-1, the full variable domain reads ETGVTQSPTHLIKTRGQQVTLRCSSQSGHNTVSWYQQALGQGPQFIFQYYREEENGRGNFPPRFSGLQFPNYSSELNVNALELDDSALYLCASSSTGSPEAFFGQGTRLTVV.

V is TRBV9 and J is TRBJ2-2; 9 bases agree with TRBD2. Germline V gene lookup returns CDR1 SGDLS and CDR2 YYNGEE. The CDR3 sequence is 15 residues long. Unmatched junction bases numbered 6, after V lost 3 bases and J lost 6 bases. CDR3 amino acids: CASSEAGGLAGELFF. CDR3 sequence (DNA): TGTGCCAGCAGCGAGGCGGGGGGGCTGGCCGGGGAGCTGTTTTTT.

This clone was seen a single time. The chain's CDR3 is CASSRGGSGNTIYF. CDR3 nucleotides: TGTGCCAGCAGTCGAGGGGGCTCTGGAAACACCATATATTTT. The chain has TRBV7-6 and TRBJ1-3; TRBD1 is a possible D gene (6 bases). CDR3 length: 14 residues. CDR1 is SGHVS, CDR2 FNYEAQ, per germline. The ends were cut back, 6 bases at V and 0 bases at J, with 9 bases in the middle.

This clone was detected a few times. This chain links TRBV7-9 with TRBJ1-3; the D is unclear. The V end lost 5 bases, the J end lost 0 bases, and 5 bases lay between the germline ends. The CDR3 has 13 residues. Germline CDR1 reads SEHNR; CDR2 reads FQNEAQ (reference sequence). The CDR3: CASSLPSGNTIYF. The CDR3 region has the DNA TGTGCCAGCAGCCTTCCCTCTGGAAACACCATATATTTT. Supplemented by reference TRBV7-9 and TRBJ1-3, the full variable domain reads DTGVSQNPRHKITKRGQNVTFRCDPISEHNRLYWYRQTLGQGPEFLTYFQNEAQLEKSRLLSDRFSAERPKGSFSTLEIQRTEQGDSAMYLCASSLPSGNTIYFGEGSWLTVV.

In its sample, this clone was seen a few times. J is TRBJ2-4 and V is TRBV6-1, with D uncertain. Germline V lookup: CDR1 MNHNS, CDR2 SASEGT. V was cut by 5 bases and J by 0 bases, with 8 bases left in between. The CDR3 length is 14 residues. The DNA of the CDR3 is TGTGCCAGCAGTCCTTCGATAGCCAAAAACATTCAGTACTTC. Residues: CASSPSIAKNIQYF.

This clone was seen more than once but under ten times. The CDR3 sequence: CASSLWLAGYNEQFF. The CDR3 bases are TGTGCCAGCAGTTTATGGCTAGCGGGGTACAATGAGCAGTTCTTC. This chain links TRBV27 with TRBJ2-1, with 9 bases identical to TRBD2. Germline values: CDR1 MNHEY, CDR2 SMNVEV (reference sequence). This CDR3 region has 15 residues. V dropped 1 base and J dropped 4; count of bases not matched to a gene: 2.

The CDR3 DNA follows: TGTGCCAGCAGTCCTTCTGTAGCGGGCCATGAGCAGTTCTTC. Translated, it gives CASSPSVAGHEQFF. The chain couples TRBV6-6 to TRBJ2-1; 7 nucleotides match TRBD2. J was trimmed by 8 bases and V by 5 bases; bases with no gene match: 9. This CDR3 region has 14 residues. Per the germline V gene, CDR1 is MNHNY and CDR2 is SVGAGI (reference sequence).